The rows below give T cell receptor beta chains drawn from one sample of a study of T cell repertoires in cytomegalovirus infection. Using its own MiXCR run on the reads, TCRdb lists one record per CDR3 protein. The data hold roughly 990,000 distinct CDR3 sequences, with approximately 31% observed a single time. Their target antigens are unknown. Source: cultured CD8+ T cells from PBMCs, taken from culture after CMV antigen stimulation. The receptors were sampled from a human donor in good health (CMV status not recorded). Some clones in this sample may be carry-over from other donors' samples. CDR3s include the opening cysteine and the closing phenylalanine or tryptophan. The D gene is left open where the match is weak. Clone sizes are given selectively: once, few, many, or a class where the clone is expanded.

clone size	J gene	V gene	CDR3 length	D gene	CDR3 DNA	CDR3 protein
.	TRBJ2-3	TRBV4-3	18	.	TGCGCCAGCAGCCAAGCCTGGATGGGGCCGAAGGTTACAGATACGCAGTATTTT	CASSQAWMGPKVTDTQYF
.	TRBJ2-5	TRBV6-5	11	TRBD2	TGTGCCAGCAGCGGGGGGAAGACCCAGTACTTC	CASSGGKTQYF
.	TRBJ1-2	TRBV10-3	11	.	TGTGCCATCGCAGGGTACTATGGCTGCACCTTC	CAIAGYYGCTF
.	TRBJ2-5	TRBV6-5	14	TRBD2	TGTGCCAGCAGTCCCTCCAGCGGGGGACAGACCCAGTACTTC	CASSPSSGGQTQYF
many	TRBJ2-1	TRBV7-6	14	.	TGTGCCAGCAGCTTGAACAGTGCAGGGAATGAGCAGTTCTTC	CASSLNSAGNEQFF
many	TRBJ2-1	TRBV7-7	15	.	TGTGCTAGCAGCCTAAGGGACACCTTGGGGAATGAGCAGTTCTTC	CASSLRDTLGNEQFF
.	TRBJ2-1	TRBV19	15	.	TGTGCCAGTAGTACAAGCGGGGACATGAACAATGAGCAGTTCTTC	CASSTSGDMNNEQFF
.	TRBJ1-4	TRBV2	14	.	TGTGCCAGCAGTGACCACATGGACAGTGAAAAACTGTTTTTT	CASSDHMDSEKLFF
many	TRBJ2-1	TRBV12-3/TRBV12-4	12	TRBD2	TGTGCCAGCAGTTTAATTGGGACTAGCGCGTTCTTC	CASSLIGTSAFF
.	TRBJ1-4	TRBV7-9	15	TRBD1	TGTGCCAGCAGCTTAGGGACAGGCATTAATGAAAAACTGTTTTTT	CASSLGTGINEKLFF